The T cell receptor (beta chain) under discussion was sequenced for a study of siplizumab effects on memory and regulatory T cells. Study outcomes and limitations: Left unconfirmed was the suppressive function of proliferating Tregs from siplizumab cultures. Only a minority of proliferating CD4+ or CD8+ clones had an assignable naive or memory phenotype, with roughly 75-95% lacking one. Significantly reduced by siplizumab was the cumulative frequency of alloreactive sequences, namely those traceable to unstimulated CD4+ memory cells.

The CDR3 runs to 14 residues. Germline V gene data show CDR1 as LNHDA and CDR2 as SQIVND (reference sequence). V shed 6 bases and J 2 bases; nucleotides not matched to a gene: 3. In regard to this clone: The target antigen is unknown.

TCRdb keeps only in-frame clones here, not all; method: immunoSEQ multiplex PCR. Here the sample spans 98,000 or so clones, roughly 92% being singletons. Input material: Tregs sorted from blood. The sequence was collected from a human donor in good health. The chain employs TRBV19 and TRBJ1-1, with 10 bases fitting TRBD1. CDR3 nucleotides: TGTGCCAGTAGGGGGACAGGGGAAAACACTGAAGCTTTCTTT. Amino acid sequence: CASRGTGENTEAFF.